This entry features one TCR beta chain sequence. This sample stems from a study of T-cell reconstitution after alpha-beta-depleted transplantation in children. Per the germline V gene, CDR1 is SEHNR and CDR2 is FQNEAQ (reference sequence). CDR3 length: 16 amino acids. Trimming removed 2 bases from V and 4 bases from J; junction bases left unmatched: 10. A TCRbeta library incorporating unique molecular identifiers was prepared. TCRdb itself ran the PCR reads through MiXCR, one entry per CDR3 protein. Found here are fewer than 750,000 distinct CDR3 sequences, around 27% of them singletons; the top ten hold less than 40%.

The chain has TRBV7-9 and TRBJ2-7; 8 positions match TRBD1. The TCR comes from a boy under two years old with Wiskott-Aldrich syndrome, due to receive a stem cell transplant. The source material was PBMCs, sampled before TCRalphabeta/CD19-depleted stem cell transplant. CDR3 residues: CASSLTQGQGRYEQYF. For the CDR3, the DNA is TGTGCCAGCAGCTTAACGCAAGGACAGGGAAGGTACGAGCAGTACTTC. The full variable domain, completed using reference TRBV7-9 and TRBJ2-7, is DTGVSQNPRHKITKRGQNVTFRCDPISEHNRLYWYRQTLGQGPEFLTYFQNEAQLEKSRLLSDRFSAERPKGSFSTLEIQRTEQGDSAMYLCASSLTQGQGRYEQYFGPGTRLTVT.